This TCR beta chain was identified in a study of blood T cells in healthy people across ages (dated by TCRdb to about 2015). In terms of the full investigation: In model experiments, template switching captured roughly one uniquely barcoded TCR beta cDNA molecule for every two T cells. The study measured age-related changes in TCR beta repertoire diversity using deep sequencing normalized with unique cDNA molecular identifiers. The donors were divided into four age groups: young (average around 17 years), middle-aged (about 39), aged (about 56) and long-lived (about 80). To avoid experimental bias, donors of different ages were randomly spread across the sequencing lanes. The study analyzed two additional independent replicas of 1 million unique cDNA reads from the same blood draw for two donors, one aged 18 to 30 and one aged 80 or older. Paper-wide results and their limitations: Compared with the aged group, the long-lived group had more naive CD4+ T cells, fewer expanded clones and increased TCR diversity, suggesting age selection. Observed TCR beta diversity per million T cells fell roughly linearly with age, and a significant reduction was already apparent by age roughly 40. Estimates of total diversity based on one million sequenced T cells were regarded as lower bounds and as underestimates. Because donor CMV infection status was unknown, age-related changes in expanded clonotypes were potentially confounded. Since profiling was done on bulk unsorted PBMCs, naive and antigen-experienced compartments could not be conclusively compared. There was a strong correlation between observed TCR beta diversity and the percentage of naive T cells measured by flow cytometry.

The roughly 42 donors, aged about 6 to 90 years, were systemically healthy Caucasian individuals from Russia. Roughly 10 milliliters of peripheral blood were drawn from each donor into EDTA-treated Vacutainer tubes. PBMCs were isolated by Ficoll-Paque density-gradient centrifugation, with at least 7 million obtained per sample. Total RNA, at least 6 micrograms per sample, was extracted from PBMCs with Trizol reagent. For every donor, an aliquot of PBMCs went through flow cytometry to measure the percentages of naive CD45RAhigh/CD27high T cells. The germline V gene supplies CDR1 SGHTA and CDR2 FQGTGA. The CDR3, cysteine through phenylalanine, is 17 amino acids long. The retained sequence is limited to the CDR3, 51 bases, with the frame set at the first base. The trim is 2 bases for V and 2 bases for J, with a gap of 13 bases between the germline ends. The sample holds a few counts of this clonotype. Its antigen is unknown. The record has no base qualities; no much larger clone is one base away.

Libraries were made using 5' RACE. TCRdb lists the instrument as Illumina HiSeq 2500. A second PCR of roughly 7 to 12 cycles was run with a J-beta primer mix and a sample-barcoded 5' primer. A unique molecular identifier was introduced onto each TCR beta cDNA molecule by a template-switch 5' adaptor carrying 12 random nucleotides. Each sample yielded at least 3 million CDR3-containing paired-end reads. First-strand cDNA was synthesized from all RNA with the Mint cDNA synthesis kit, primed by a TRBC-specific oligonucleotide. After uracil-DNA glycosylase treatment, a first 18-cycle PCR used universal primers M1SS and BC2_uni_R on all cDNA. In the authors' own workflow: For normalization, 1 million high-quality reads, each with a distinct molecular identifier, were randomly selected from each sample. Instead of being binned into consensus sequences, reads that shared molecular identifiers were thrown out. MiTCR, run with a Q25 quality threshold and the strictest error-elimination algorithm, handled CDR3 identification, clonotype clustering and error correction. Lower-bound total TCR beta diversity was estimated with a nonparametric unseen species model using Euler transformation. The public reads were run again by TCRdb, first through fastp at Q25 and then through MiXCR, and only productive beta chains were kept. Every entry covers one CDR3 protein and lists the most common genes and DNA from its rows. The authors' filters were not applied to this entry. The sample table lists 750,000 to 950,000 distinct CDR3 sequences, about 55% of them with a count of one. The ten top clones hold roughly two fifths of the sample.

Recombination joined TRBV7-3 with TRBJ2-6, with TRBD2 as a weak D call on 6 bases. This TCR was recovered from an elderly man in good health. The sequencing sample was made of blood. The CDR3 corresponds to CASSLGPPGAGANVLTF. The DNA is as follows: TGTGCCAGCAGCTTAGGGCCCCCGGGGGCTGGGGCCAACGTCCTGACTTTC.